This T cell receptor (beta chain) was documented in a study of vaccination effects on CD4 cells after COVID-19. Study outcomes and limitations: Infection- and vaccine-induced clones contracted markedly late after vaccination.

Viral peptide pool expansion of antigen-specific CD4+ T cells preceded sequencing in the ViraFEST assay. On roughly day 10 of culture, CD4+ T cells were separated out. Vaccine administered to participants consisted of two doses of either BNT162b2 or mRNA-1273. Vaccine recipients, nucleocapsid antibody negative, had no prior SARS-CoV-2 infection. At days 3 and 7, half of the medium was exchanged for IL-2 medium. With respect to this clone: No antigen is known for it.

Germline assignment: CDR1 MNHEY and CDR2 SVGAGI. The V gene end was trimmed by 6 bases and the J gene end by 7 bases; junction bases not matched to a gene: 10. CDR3 length: 14 residues. The data were produced by immunoSEQ multiplex PCR, yet TCRdb's version contains in-frame clones alone and is incomplete. The table shows about 72,000 clones, with 75% to 85% occurring only once. The sample consisted of CD4+ T cells from PBMCs cultured with HCoV-229E spike peptides, taken after COVID-19 vaccination. V is TRBV6-5 and J is TRBJ1-2, with 8 bases aligning to TRBD1. This TCR derives from a human donor who received a COVID-19 vaccine. The CDR3 nucleotides read TGTGCCAGCAGAACGGACAGGGAAGGGGGTGGCTACACCTTC. This gives the protein CASRTDREGGGYTF.